This T cell receptor (beta chain) is drawn from a study of blood T cell repertoires in COVID-19. The table came from immunoSEQ multiplex PCR; TCRdb's copy has only in-frame clones and leaves some out. The sample carries around 69,000 clones, roughly 87% recorded once. This CDR3 is built from 17 residues. Germline V CDR1 and CDR2: SGHNT, YENEEA. V lost 3 bases and J lost 3; bases outside the gene matches: 10. The V and J genes are TRBV11-3 and TRBJ2-3; TRBD2 agrees at 9 bases. The sample consisted of peripheral blood. This TCR came from a woman aged 45-60 years with active COVID-19. This CDR3 is CASSFFVGGRATDTQYF. CDR3 bases: TGTGCCAGCAGCTTTTTTGTAGGCGGGAGGGCGACAGATACGCAGTATTTT.